Here is one TCR beta chain with its context. This CDR3 comprises 16 residues. With 2 bases removed from V and 8 bases from J, the gap between germline ends came to 21 bases. Germline values: CDR1 SGHTA, CDR2 FQGNSA. This sample is part of a study of blood T cell repertoires in COVID-19. Study information: COVID-19 samples collected from the United States, Italy and Spain covered acute and convalescent phases.

As processed by the authors: Reference gene primer amplification gave nucleated cell count estimates. Sequenced by immunoSEQ multiplex PCR; TCRdb stores in-frame clones only, minus some. V, J and clone size derive from that table, while D and trimming were established from the DNA sequence. The sample includes around 250,000 clones, roughly nine tenths of them seen just once. This TCR derives from a human donor in a cohort exposed to, infected with or recovered from COVID-19 (not recorded which). The donor label of this sample is uncertain. This chain uses TRBV7-2 with TRBJ1-2; D perhaps matches TRBD1 (6 bases). What was sequenced was PBMCs or T cells enriched from blood (not recorded which). The CDR3 DNA reads TGTGCCAGCAGCTTACTAAACCGGGACAACGTTTACGGCTACACCTTC. Residues: CASSLLNRDNVYGYTF.